Included here is one TCR beta chain sequence, with context. Its antigen is unknown. Germline values: CDR1 MGHRA, CDR2 YSYEKL. V lost 1 base to trimming and J lost 5 bases; unmatched junction nucleotides: 13. CDR3 length equals 17 residues. The sample belongs to a study of identical twins. Via MiXCR, TCRdb re-called the 5' RACE reads, giving one row per CDR3 protein. The sample contains approximately 500,000 distinct CDR3 sequences, around 24% of which appear only once. Study conclusions and caveats: Conclusions were based on cross-sectional statistical analysis, without following the same donors.

The data were also submitted as part of a second study, on T cells expressing NK-cell markers. This second study notes: Where several donors were concerned, these clonotypes also led the CD3+CD56-NKG2C+ fraction.

The chain joins TRBV4-1 to TRBJ2-5; 7 bases are shared with TRBD1. Specimen: CD4+ T cells sorted from blood. The clonotype comes from a woman aged 18-30 years in good health. CDR3 loop: CASSQAPGTGAGETQYF. Here the CDR3 DNA reads TGCGCCAGCAGCCAAGCCCCGGGCACAGGGGCCGGGGAGACCCAGTACTTC.